This TCR beta chain was observed in a study of cytomegalovirus exposure and HLA in healthy donors. Study results and limitations: Earlier results showed most TCR beta V segments being productive about 90% or about 30% of the time.

This clone was counted only a few times. Its antigen remains unidentified. The junction had 5 bases not matched to a gene; V was cut back by 2 bases and J by 8 bases. This CDR3 contains 16 residues. Germline CDR1 is SGHTA and CDR2 is FQGNSA. The PCR used 60 Vbeta and 13 Jbeta primers. Original processing notes: Approximately 9.9 million shared chains were among the about 80 million unique TCR beta chains that a later analysis counted. Clones were read by immunoSEQ multiplex PCR, and TCRdb kept only the in-frame ones, dropping some. V and J calls and clone size are copied from that table; D and trimming were computed from the DNA. Of about 200,000 clones in the sample, around 79% are singletons; the top ten hold approximately 0.39%.

The chain joins TRBV7-2 to TRBJ2-3; 15 positions match TRBD2. This sequence was found in a male donor in good health and CMV-seropositive. The sample taken for sequencing was PBMCs. In DNA form, the CDR3 reads TGTGCCAGCAGCTTACCAGGACTAGCGGGGGGGCCTACGCAGTATTTT. Protein product: CASSLPGLAGGPTQYF.